The present TCR beta chain was sequenced within a study of shared clonotypes between healthy human individuals (dated by TCRdb to 2018 to 2020). Context from the whole study: The cohort comprised two women and a few men aged 18 to 49 years. For each donor, three plates each were used for CD4 naive and CD4 memory, two plates were used for CD8 naive, and one plate was used for CD8 memory. To estimate repertoire size and how much clonotypes are shared between individuals, the study performed deep sequencing of blood TCR repertoires from a few healthy adults. To increase sequencing depth and limit assay-specific biases, TCR repertoire library preparation and sequencing were carried out by different laboratories using diverse techniques. Leukapheresis yielded between about 0.94 and 8.9 billion PBMCs per donor.

The germline ends are 7 bases apart after V is trimmed by 0 bases and J by 0 bases. Reading from cysteine to phenylalanine, the CDR3 counts 14 amino acids. Only CDR3 DNA is held: 42 bases, read in frame from base 1. The germline V gene encodes CDR1 SGHKS and CDR2 YYEKEE (reference sequence). About this clone itself: Its cognate antigen has yet to be identified. No much larger clonotype is one base removed from it; base qualities were not supplied.

Findings and caveats that apply to the study as a whole: Clonotypes shared by all four sorted-subset donors showed higher generation probabilities than non-shared clonotypes. Larger estimated clonotype richness was generally found for naive subsets than for memory subsets. Only blood was sampled, and tissue TCR repertoires likely differ from those in blood. When a few donors were compared, the shared fraction of clonotypes was about 5% for naive CD4, approximately 3.3% for naive CD8, 2% to 2.5% for memory CD4, and roughly 0.43% for memory CD8. Rarefaction of sorted-subset datasets indicated incomplete sequencing despite the large sequencing depth. Pairwise subsampling led to the expectation that sequencing depth would affect the degree of clonotype sharing among donors. Because the study included only a small number of donors, the genetic and exposure-history diversity represented was limited.

Using the deep immunoSEQ assay, TCR CDR3 regions were amplified from genomic DNA by multiplex PCR. Extracted genomic DNA from each cell subset was distributed evenly across all wells of several immunoSEQ 96-well plates, and each plate was treated as a replicate. Each replicate PCR for sorted subsets received around 210 ng genomic DNA, equal to some 32,000 T cell genomes. Purified libraries were measured with a Qubit 3.0 fluorometer, size-checked on a Bioanalyzer 2100, and measured again with the KAPA Library Quantification kit. Every immunoSEQ 96-well plate was sequenced on a dedicated single-read 150-cycle Illumina NextSeq 550 flow cell. The original methods were these. Because the immunoSEQ output included only junctional sequences and no quality scores, the filtering could not be the same as the filtering used for full-length reads. Sequences were annotated with PyIR, a Python wrapper for IgBLAST v1.9, and V/J genes and CDR3 were assigned using IMGT germline references. Any read was removed if the V/J assignment was weak (E-value above 1e-6), the CDR3 was missing, or the read contained stop codons, out-of-frame junctions, or ambiguous translated residues. A V3J clonotype was defined by an identical inferred V gene, J gene, and CDR3 amino acid sequence. Percentage overlap between repertoires was computed as shared unique clonotypes divided by the size of the smaller repertoire. Richness of each repertoire was evaluated using RTK rarefaction, the Chao1 estimator, and Recon v2.1 estimates of unobserved clonotypes. Generation probabilities were computed with OLGA for all TCRbeta clonotypes obtained by the gDNA method from a handful of donors. What TCRdb holds here is the immuneACCESS table cut down to in-frame rearrangements. Part of the clones is not present; checked against another copy, under half of the missing clones reflect an unresolved V gene, and the others are unexplained. V, J and clone size derive from that table, while D and trimming were established from the DNA sequence. For this sample the table gives hundreds of thousands of clones, of which around 96% were detected only once. Approximately 0.11% of the sample goes to the ten largest clones.

CD8 naive samples were CD45RO-negative cells positively selected for CCR7, giving a CD45RA+CCR7+ population that excluded TemRA cells. The donors were healthy, HIV-negative adults with no recently reported acute infections or vaccinations. All donors were Caucasian adults living in Nashville, Tennessee, USA. After blood collection by leukapheresis, PBMCs were isolated using Ficoll-Histopaque density gradient centrifugation and then cryopreserved in the vapor phase of liquid nitrogen. Purity and quantity of every magnetically sorted T cell population were checked by analytical flow cytometry. From each sorted fraction, genomic DNA was isolated and quantified by UV absorbance on a Nanodrop 2000c.

Sample: naive CD8+ T cells sorted from blood. The cell subset or site label here, explained by the study, means: CD45RA+CCR7+. The sequence links TRBV5-5 to TRBJ2-7; the D gene lacks a confident call. This TCR came from a woman aged 25-40 years in good health. The CDR3 amino acid sequence is: CASSLVIPSYEQYF. Read as DNA, the sequence is TGTGCCAGCAGCTTGGTAATCCCCTCCTACGAGCAGTACTTC.